This is a list of T cell receptor beta chains from one sample in a study of blood T cell repertoires in COVID-19. TCRdb's table, derived via immunoSEQ multiplex PCR, lists solely in-frame clones and lacks some. The data hold under 80,000 clones, with 65% to 90% observed a single time. Sequencing was carried out using peripheral blood. These receptor sequences come from a man older than 75 with acute or convalescent COVID-19. Both conserved end residues are part of each CDR3.

v_gene: TRBV4-3; j_gene: TRBJ1-6; CDR3aa: CASSQSPGTAKHF
v_gene: TRBV27; j_gene: TRBJ2-2; CDR3aa: CASSQRQGSGELFF
v_gene: TRBV6-2/TRBV6-3; j_gene: TRBJ1-5; CDR3aa: CASSQGQGAFSNQPQHF
v_gene: TRBV28; j_gene: TRBJ1-2; CDR3aa: CASTTAGQGSNYGYTF
v_gene: TRBV29-1; j_gene: TRBJ1-1; CDR3aa: CSVKRGGQMNTEAFF
v_gene: TRBV7-9; j_gene: TRBJ2-2; CDR3aa: CASSPPVPGELFF
v_gene: TRBV27; j_gene: TRBJ1-3; CDR3aa: CASSLGGGGNTIYF
v_gene: TRBV11-2; j_gene: TRBJ1-5; CDR3aa: CASSLAGVGQGGNQPQHF
v_gene: TRBV29-1; j_gene: TRBJ1-2; CDR3aa: CSVRASYGYTF
v_gene: TRBV15; j_gene: TRBJ2-1; CDR3aa: CATAQTADPYNEQFF
v_gene: TRBV4-3; j_gene: TRBJ2-4; CDR3aa: CASSQDSAGLKNIQYF
v_gene: TRBV3-1/TRBV3-2; j_gene: TRBJ1-2; CDR3aa: CASSQADRDRYGYTF
v_gene: TRBV3-1/TRBV3-2; j_gene: TRBJ2-7; CDR3aa: CASSQGRTGPYEQYF
v_gene: TRBV7-2; j_gene: TRBJ1-2; CDR3aa: CASSLGSGNDEGYTF
v_gene: TRBV7-2; j_gene: TRBJ2-4; CDR3aa: CASSLGGGQNIQYF
v_gene: TRBV3-1/TRBV3-2; j_gene: TRBJ1-1; CDR3aa: CASTGKLNTEAFF
v_gene: TRBV7-2; j_gene: TRBJ2-1; CDR3aa: CASSAWGRVNSEQFF
v_gene: TRBV29-1; j_gene: TRBJ2-5; CDR3aa: CSVGGGTGFGKTQYF
v_gene: TRBV27; j_gene: TRBJ2-1; CDR3aa: CASSRTSGGAWYRDEQFF
v_gene: TRBV28; j_gene: TRBJ2-7; CDR3aa: CASSFPLTGGPSYEQYF
v_gene: TRBV6-5; j_gene: TRBJ1-6; CDR3aa: CASTETGGRNSPLHF
v_gene: TRBV10-1; j_gene: TRBJ1-3; CDR3aa: CAQGAGNTIYF
v_gene: TRBV30; j_gene: TRBJ1-2; CDR3aa: CAWHRDFYGYTF
v_gene: TRBV19; j_gene: TRBJ2-3; CDR3aa: CASSTEKLGTQYF
v_gene: TRBV2; j_gene: TRBJ1-1; CDR3aa: CASRTESPNTEAFF
v_gene: TRBV3-1/TRBV3-2; j_gene: TRBJ2-1; CDR3aa: CASSPLGGGYSSYNEQFF
v_gene: TRBV5-1; j_gene: TRBJ2-1; CDR3aa: CASSRLVGYNEQFF
v_gene: TRBV19; j_gene: TRBJ2-1; CDR3aa: CASKKETGGYNEQFF
v_gene: TRBV24-1; j_gene: TRBJ2-7; CDR3aa: CATRDSKSPYEQYF
v_gene: TRBV28; j_gene: TRBJ2-6; CDR3aa: CASRTRHTGANVLTF
v_gene: TRBV9; j_gene: TRBJ1-1; CDR3aa: CASSTTDRGTTEAFF
v_gene: TRBV30; j_gene: TRBJ2-3; CDR3aa: CAWSRTGGDTQYF
v_gene: TRBV5-6; j_gene: TRBJ2-7; CDR3aa: CASSSGLAGGRGGEQYF
v_gene: TRBV19; j_gene: TRBJ2-1; CDR3aa: CASSRQGNYNEQFF
v_gene: TRBV28; j_gene: TRBJ2-3; CDR3aa: CASSFRESTDTQYF
v_gene: TRBV7-2; j_gene: TRBJ2-7; CDR3aa: CASSFRTGTGGYEQYF
v_gene: TRBV7-9; j_gene: TRBJ2-5; CDR3aa: CASRQQGAETQYF
v_gene: TRBV9; j_gene: TRBJ1-2; CDR3aa: CASSPGQAFDGYTF
v_gene: TRBV30; j_gene: TRBJ1-4; CDR3aa: CACRLQGLQKLFF
v_gene: TRBV6-6; j_gene: TRBJ2-7; CDR3aa: CASSRSNPGQEFEQYF
v_gene: TRBV7-9; j_gene: TRBJ1-5; CDR3aa: CASSPADQPQHF
v_gene: TRBV7-2; j_gene: TRBJ1-1; CDR3aa: CASSPQRTGVRNTEAFF
v_gene: TRBV3-1/TRBV3-2; j_gene: TRBJ1-1; CDR3aa: CASSLGTGGQAFF
v_gene: TRBV7-9; j_gene: TRBJ1-2; CDR3aa: CASSLSHDYYGYTF
v_gene: TRBV10-3; j_gene: TRBJ2-1; CDR3aa: CATSPGTGFYEQFF